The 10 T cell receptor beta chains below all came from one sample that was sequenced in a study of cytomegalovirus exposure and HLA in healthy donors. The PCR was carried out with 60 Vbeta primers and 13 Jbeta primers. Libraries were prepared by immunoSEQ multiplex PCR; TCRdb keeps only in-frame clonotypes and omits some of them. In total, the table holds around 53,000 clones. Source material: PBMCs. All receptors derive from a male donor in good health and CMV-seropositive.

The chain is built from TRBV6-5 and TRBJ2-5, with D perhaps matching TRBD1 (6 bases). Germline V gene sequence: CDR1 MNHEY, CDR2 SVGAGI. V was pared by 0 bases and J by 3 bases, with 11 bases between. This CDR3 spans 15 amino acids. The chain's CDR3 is CASSYSAQGKETQYF. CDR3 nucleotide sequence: TGTGCCAGCAGTTACTCGGCACAGGGAAAAGAGACCCAGTACTTC.

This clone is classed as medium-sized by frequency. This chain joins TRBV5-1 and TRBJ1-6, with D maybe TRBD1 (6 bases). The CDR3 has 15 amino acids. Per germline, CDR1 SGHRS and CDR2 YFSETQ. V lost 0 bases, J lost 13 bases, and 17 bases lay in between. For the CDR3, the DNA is TGCGCCAGCAGCTTGGCCGCCTATTCACAGGGTCCCCTCCACTTT. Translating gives CASSLAAYSQGPLHF.

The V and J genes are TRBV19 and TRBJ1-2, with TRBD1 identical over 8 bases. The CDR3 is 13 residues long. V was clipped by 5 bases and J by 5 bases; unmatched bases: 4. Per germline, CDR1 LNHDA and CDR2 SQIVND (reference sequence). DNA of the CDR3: TGTGCCAGTAGTGGGACAGGTGAATATGGCTACACCTTC. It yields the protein CASSGTGEYGYTF.

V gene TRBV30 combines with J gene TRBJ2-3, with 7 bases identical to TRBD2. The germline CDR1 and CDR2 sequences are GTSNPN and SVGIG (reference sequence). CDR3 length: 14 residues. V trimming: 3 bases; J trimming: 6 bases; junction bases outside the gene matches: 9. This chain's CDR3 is CAWSGGSRTDTQYF. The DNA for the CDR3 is TGTGCCTGGAGCGGGGGGAGTCGGACCGATACGCAGTATTTT.

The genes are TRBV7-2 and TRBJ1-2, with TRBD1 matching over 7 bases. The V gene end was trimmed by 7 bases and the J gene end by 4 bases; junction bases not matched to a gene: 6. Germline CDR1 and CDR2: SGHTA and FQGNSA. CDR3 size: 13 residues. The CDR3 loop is CASTWGTAYGYTF. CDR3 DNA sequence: TGTGCCAGCACTTGGGGGACAGCCTATGGCTACACCTTC.

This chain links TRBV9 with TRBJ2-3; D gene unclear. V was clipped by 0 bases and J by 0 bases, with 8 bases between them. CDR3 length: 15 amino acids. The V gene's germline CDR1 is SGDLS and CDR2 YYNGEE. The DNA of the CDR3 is TGTGCCAGCAGCGTAGGCGCATCTAGCACAGATACGCAGTATTTT. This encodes CASSVGASSTDTQYF.

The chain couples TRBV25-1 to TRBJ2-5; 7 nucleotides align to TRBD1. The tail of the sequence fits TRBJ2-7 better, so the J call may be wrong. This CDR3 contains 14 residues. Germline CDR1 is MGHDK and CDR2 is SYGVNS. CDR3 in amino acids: CASSGGDSLYEQYF. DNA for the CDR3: TGTGCCAGCAGTGGAGGGGACAGCCTCTACGAGCAGTACTTC.

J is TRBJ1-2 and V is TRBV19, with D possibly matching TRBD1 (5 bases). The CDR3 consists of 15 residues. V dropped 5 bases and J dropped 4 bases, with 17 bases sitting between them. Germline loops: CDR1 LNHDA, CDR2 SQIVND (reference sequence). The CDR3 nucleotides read TGTGCCAGTAGTCGGGCAGACAGAAATTCCTATGGCTACACCTTC. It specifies CASSRADRNSYGYTF.

The CDR3 sequence is CASSFWTSADQETQYF. CDR3 coding DNA: TGCGCCAGCAGCTTTTGGACTAGTGCCGACCAAGAGACCCAGTACTTC. This chain joins TRBV5-1 and TRBJ2-5; TRBD2 matches at 7 bases. The CDR3 contains 16 residues. Germline CDR1 reads SGHRS; CDR2 reads YFSETQ. Trimming cost V 2 bases and J 0 bases; bases outside gene matches: 7.

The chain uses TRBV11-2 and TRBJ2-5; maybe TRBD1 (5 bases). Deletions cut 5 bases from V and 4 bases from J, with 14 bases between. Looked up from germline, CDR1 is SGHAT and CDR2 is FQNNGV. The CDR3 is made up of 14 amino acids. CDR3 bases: TGTGCCAGCAGCAAAGGGGTACAGGTAGAGACCCAGTACTTC. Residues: CASSKGVQVETQYF.